These 31 T cell receptor beta chains were all obtained from the same sample, sequenced in a study of blood T cell repertoires in COVID-19. Profiling relied on immunoSEQ multiplex PCR, and the TCRdb table lists in-frame clones only, not all of them. The data contain approximately 90,000 clones, around 75% of them singletons. The source material was peripheral blood. These receptors all come from a human donor in a cohort sampled during active COVID-19.

The CDR3 DNA is TGTGCCAGCAGCTTCGGGGACAGCTCCTACGAGCAGTACTTC. This translates into CASSFGDSSYEQYF. The rearrangement joins TRBV5-5 to TRBJ2-7; 7 bases align to TRBD1. The junction had 2 bases not matched to a gene; V was cut back by 2 bases and J by 0 bases. The CDR3 is made up of 14 amino acids. Germline CDR1 reads SGHKS; CDR2 reads YYEKEE (reference sequence). Full variable domain (missing parts from reference TRBV5-5 and TRBJ2-7): DAGVTQSPTHLIKTRGQQVTLRCSPISGHKSVSWYQQVLGQGPQFIFQYYEKEERGRGNFPDRFSARQFPNYSSELNVNALLLGDSALYLCASSFGDSSYEQYFGPGTRLTVT.

The chain carries TRBV5-8 and TRBJ1-5, with TRBD1 identical over 7 bases. The J segment lost 6 bases and the V segment lost 0 bases, leaving 6 bases of the junction unmatched. The CDR3 loop spans 15 amino acids. Germline CDR1 SGHTS, CDR2 YDEGEE. The CDR3 sequence is CASSLGRGLVQPQHF. The CDR3, as DNA: TGTGCCAGCAGCTTGGGTAGGGGGCTTGTTCAGCCCCAGCATTTT.

V and J are TRBV11-1 and TRBJ2-5; D is undetermined. The CDR3 extends over 12 amino acids. V lost 4 bases and J lost 7, with 10 bases in between. CDR1 and CDR2 from the germline V gene are SGHAT and FQDESV (reference sequence). DNA of the CDR3: TGTGCCAGCAGCTCCCCCTCGGGGACCCAGTACTTC. Its translation is CASSSPSGTQYF. The variable domain in full, completed from reference TRBV11-1 and TRBJ2-5, reads EAEVAQSPRYKITEKSQAVAFWCDPISGHATLYWYRQILGQGPELLVQFQDESVVDDSQLPKDRFSAERLKGVDSTLKIQPAELGDSAMYLCASSSPSGTQYFGPGTRLLVL.

This clone was seen just once. The chain's CDR3 is CASAEVGEQFF. CDR3 DNA sequence: TGTGCCAGCGCCGAGGTCGGTGAGCAGTTCTTC. V is TRBV7-9 and J is TRBJ2-1; D not certain. V was trimmed by 8 bases and J by 9 bases, leaving 11 bases between them. Germline assignment: CDR1 SEHNR and CDR2 FQNEAQ (reference sequence). The CDR3 is 11 residues long.

The chain uses TRBV28 and TRBJ2-7; 10 nucleotides line up with TRBD2. CDR3 length equals 17 residues. The J segment lost 9 bases and the V segment lost 5 bases, leaving 19 bases of the junction unmatched. CDR1 and CDR2 from the germline V gene are MDHEN and SYDVKM. The DNA of the CDR3 is TGTGCCAGCAGTATCCTAGCGGGAGCAACCAGTGGGTGGTGGCAGTACTTC. It specifies CASSILAGATSGWWQYF. Combining the CDR3 with reference TRBV28 and TRBJ2-7 gives the whole variable domain DVKVTQSSRYLVKRTGEKVFLECVQDMDHENMFWYRQDPGLGLRLIYFSYDVKMKEKGDIPEGYSVSREKKERFSLILESASTNQTSMYLCASSILAGATSGWWQYFGPGTRLTVT.

This chain joins TRBV9 and TRBJ2-7; tentatively, D is TRBD2 (5 bases). Trimming left V 3 bases short and J 6 bases short, with 16 bases between. The CDR3 extends over 14 amino acids. Germline V CDR1 and CDR2: SGDLS, YYNGEE. CDR3 protein: CASSADLTSGEQYF. In DNA, the CDR3 is TGTGCCAGCAGCGCGGACTTAACCTCCGGCGAGCAGTACTTC.

The sample holds one count of this clone. This chain uses TRBV5-1 with TRBJ2-7; 8 positions agree with TRBD1. V lost 7 bases to trimming and J lost 3 bases; unmatched junction nucleotides: 6. The germline CDR1 and CDR2 sequences are SGHRS and YFSETQ. The CDR3 sequence is 13 residues long. In DNA, the CDR3 is TGCGCCAGCGGCCTAACAGGGGGCTACGAGCAGTACTTC. Translating gives CASGLTGGYEQYF.

This clone occurred a few times. The gene calls are TRBV28 and TRBJ2-5; 7 bases match TRBD1. The CDR3 is made up of 15 amino acids. CDR1 is MDHEN, CDR2 SYDVKM, per germline. V shed 5 bases, J shed 5 bases, and the junction held 11 bases outside the gene matches. Here the CDR3 DNA reads TGTGCCAGCAGTACGATAGGGGGCGCGGGCGAGACCCAGTACTTC. This translates into CASSTIGGAGETQYF.

The gene calls are TRBV18 and TRBJ1-1; D is possibly TRBD1 (6 bases). Germline lookup yields CDR1 KGHSH and CDR2 LQKENI. The CDR3 is 15 residues long. V was cut by 8 bases and J by 0 bases, with 16 bases left in between. CDR3 bases: TGTGCCAGCCTCCCAGGGGCCAACATGAACACTGAAGCTTTCTTT. Translating it yields CASLPGANMNTEAFF.

The rearrangement links TRBV28 to TRBJ2-4; TRBD2 aligns across 16 bases. The junction had 7 bases not matched to a gene; V was cut back by 2 bases and J by 9 bases. The CDR3 sequence is 17 residues long. CDR1 is MDHEN, CDR2 SYDVKM, per germline. The CDR3 sequence: CASSLRGLAGGLLIQYF. CDR3 in DNA: TGTGCCAGCAGTTTACGGGGACTAGCGGGAGGGTTACTCATTCAGTACTTC.

The chain joins TRBV6-2 or TRBV6-3 to TRBJ2-1; TRBD2 agrees at 8 bases. This CDR3 is 18 amino acids long. The V segment lost 2 bases and the J segment 0 bases; nucleotides outside the gene matches: 9. Germline V gene data show CDR1 as MNHEY and CDR2 as SVGEGT. CDR3 sequence reads: CASSYTPWSGSSYNEQFF. DNA of the CDR3: TGTGCCAGCAGTTACACACCCTGGAGCGGGAGCTCCTACAATGAGCAGTTCTTC.

The V gene is TRBV21-1, the J gene TRBJ2-7; the table's D call, TRBD2, has no DNA check behind it. TRBV21-1 is assigned pseudogene status. The CDR3 length is 12 residues. CDR3 coding DNA: TGTGCCAGCAGCATACTCCCTGGCGAGCAGTACTTC. This translates into CASSILPGEQYF.

The chain links TRBV6-5 to TRBJ1-2; the D is unclear. Per the germline V gene, CDR1 is MNHEY and CDR2 is SVGAGI. This CDR3 has 14 amino acids. Trimming left V 5 bases short and J 7 bases short, with 17 bases between. The CDR3 here is CASSPTTLGGGYTF. CDR3 coding DNA: TGTGCCAGCAGTCCTACGACGCTAGGCGGTGGCTACACCTTC.

V is TRBV18 and J is TRBJ2-3; 7 nucleotides agree with TRBD1. CDR1 is KGHSH, CDR2 LQKENI, per germline. The CDR3 length is 14 residues. The V gene end was trimmed by 5 bases and the J gene end by 0 bases; junction bases not matched to a gene: 2. CDR3 sequence: CASSDRVSTDTQYF. Written as DNA, the CDR3 is TGTGCCAGCTCAGACAGGGTTAGCACAGATACGCAGTATTTT.

V and J are TRBV6-5 and TRBJ1-1, with D possibly matching TRBD1 (6 bases). The V end lost 2 bases, the J end lost 4 bases, and 17 bases lay between the germline ends. Germline V gene lookup returns CDR1 MNHEY and CDR2 SVGAGI. This CDR3 has 16 amino acids. In nucleotides, the CDR3 is TGTGCCAGCAGTTACCATATAGGGGGGGCTAGCACTGAAGCTTTCTTT. Amino acid sequence: CASSYHIGGASTEAFF.

This rearrangement joins TRBV29-1 to TRBJ2-5, with TRBD1 matching 12 bases. V was clipped by 3 bases and J by 5 bases; unmatched bases: 4. Germline V gives CDR1 SQVTM, CDR2 ANQGSEA. The CDR3 spans 14 residues. CDR3 protein: CSVDWGQGAETQYF. Here the CDR3 DNA reads TGCAGCGTTGATTGGGGACAGGGGGCGGAGACCCAGTACTTC.

The rearrangement joins TRBV5-4 to TRBJ1-4; 7 bases are a match to TRBD1. This CDR3 has 15 amino acids. After removal of 4 bases from V and 3 bases from J, the junction contained 6 bases not matched to a gene. The V gene's germline CDR1 is SGHNT and CDR2 YYREEE (reference sequence). CDR3 coding DNA: TGTGCCAGCAGCGGACAGGACAGCTCTAATGAAAAACTGTTTTTT. This gives the protein CASSGQDSSNEKLFF.

The chain links TRBV23-1 to TRBJ2-5; 10 bases are shared with TRBD1. TRBV23-1 is reported as an ORF; its role is uncertain. Trimming cost V 4 bases and J 2 bases; bases outside gene matches: 13. The length of the CDR3 is 18 residues. The CDR3 loop is CASSPKTGGTPVQETQYF. DNA of the CDR3: TGCGCCAGCAGTCCTAAGACAGGGGGCACTCCAGTTCAAGAGACCCAGTACTTC.

A few counts support this clone. V is TRBV7-6 and J is TRBJ2-7; 7 bases are shared with TRBD1. The CDR3 consists of 15 residues. Germline CDR1 and CDR2: SGHVS and FNYEAQ. V was clipped by 5 bases and J by 7 bases; unmatched bases: 14. CDR3 residues: CASSITDRSLGEQYF. The CDR3 region has the DNA TGTGCCAGCAGCATAACGGACAGGTCCCTGGGGGAGCAGTACTTC.

This sequence joins TRBV15 and TRBJ2-1; D uncertain. V was cut by 0 bases and J by 4 bases, with 10 bases left in between. Germline V gene sequence: CDR1 LNHNV, CDR2 YYDKDF (reference sequence). This CDR3 has 15 residues. CDR3 in DNA: TGTGCCACCAGCAGAGACCTCCTAGAATACAATGAGCAGTTCTTC. Its protein product is CATSRDLLEYNEQFF.

The chain combines TRBV6-2 or TRBV6-3 with TRBJ1-2; D might be TRBD1 (5 bases). The V and J ends lost 1 base and 8 bases respectively, with 20 bases between them. This CDR3 contains 16 residues. Germline V gene sequence: CDR1 MNHEY, CDR2 SVGEGT. The CDR3 spells CASSYWGRTSFSGYTF. The CDR3 DNA reads TGTGCCAGCAGTTACTGGGGACGGACTAGCTTTAGCGGCTACACCTTC.

The rearrangement uses TRBV7-9 and TRBJ1-4; D possibly corresponds to TRBD1 (5 bases). V lost 4 bases to trimming and J lost 7 bases, with 13 bases between them. Germline loops: CDR1 SEHNR, CDR2 FQNEAQ (reference sequence). This CDR3 comprises 14 residues. CDR3 loop: CASSYDSSVEKLFF. CDR3 sequence (DNA): TGTGCCAGCAGCTATGACAGCTCTGTTGAAAAACTGTTTTTT.

The rearrangement joins TRBV6-5 to TRBJ2-3; TRBD1 matches at 10 bases. Per germline, CDR1 MNHEY and CDR2 SVGAGI. The CDR3 sequence is 15 residues long. V lost 2 bases to trimming and J lost 6 bases; unmatched junction nucleotides: 5. The CDR3 here is CASSYHGQGEDTQYF. The CDR3 bases are TGTGCCAGCAGTTACCACGGACAGGGGGAGGATACGCAGTATTTT.

V usage is TRBV5-1 and J usage is TRBJ2-1; tentatively, D is TRBD1 (7 bases). The CDR3 is 17 residues long. V lost 6 bases, J lost 5 bases, and 24 bases lay in between. Per germline, CDR1 SGHRS and CDR2 YFSETQ. The CDR3 DNA reads as TGCGCCAGCAAGCGGACCGAAGACGCGGGACAGAACAATGAGCAGTTCTTC. It encodes CASKRTEDAGQNNEQFF.

This clone was counted a few times. V and J are TRBV4-2 and TRBJ1-5; D is perhaps TRBD1 (6 bases). V gave up 0 bases and J gave up 9 bases, with 24 bases separating them. In germline, CDR1 is LGHNA, CDR2 YNFKEQ. CDR3 size: 18 residues. For the CDR3, the DNA is TGTGCCAGCAGCCAAGATCCGCAGGGGCCCCTTCTCCCCCGGCCCCAGCATTTT. Its protein is CASSQDPQGPLLPRPQHF.

The chain links TRBV11-2 to TRBJ2-7, with 8 bases aligning to TRBD1. The germline gives CDR1 SGHAT, CDR2 FQNNGV. Germline trimming cut 5 bases from V and 4 bases from J; bases unmatched to any gene: 13. This CDR3 region has 16 residues. Here the CDR3 reads CASSPTRRRGQYEQYF. The CDR3 DNA is TGTGCCAGCAGCCCTACGCGCCGCAGGGGGCAGTACGAGCAGTACTTC.

This clone was recorded once. The chain combines TRBV7-8 with TRBJ1-5, with 10 bases identical to TRBD1. Germline V gene data show CDR1 as SGHVS and CDR2 as FQNEAQ. This CDR3 comprises 15 residues. V shed 2 bases, J shed 7 bases, and the junction held 5 bases outside the gene matches. The CDR3 nucleotides are TGTGCCAGCAGCTTACCCGACAGGGGGCCCCAGCCCCAGCATTTT. Protein product: CASSLPDRGPQPQHF.

The chain employs TRBV19 and TRBJ2-5, with D possibly TRBD2 on 5 matching bases. Germline lookup yields CDR1 LNHDA and CDR2 SQIVND (reference sequence). Trimming removed 6 bases at V and 3 bases at J, with 20 bases between. The CDR3 totals 16 residues. This CDR3 reads CASRGLDGGEKETQYF. DNA for the CDR3: TGTGCCAGTAGGGGTCTTGACGGAGGAGAAAAAGAGACCCAGTACTTC.

The rearrangement joins TRBV7-6 to TRBJ2-7; TRBD1 might be the D (5 bases). The CDR3 totals 14 residues. V was cut by 7 bases and J by 1 base, with 14 bases left in between. The V gene's germline CDR1 is SGHVS and CDR2 FNYEAQ. The CDR3 here is CASTQETASYEQYF. DNA of the CDR3: TGTGCCAGCACCCAGGAGACAGCGTCCTACGAGCAGTACTTC.

The chain carries TRBV12-3 or TRBV12-4 and TRBJ1-5; unclear D gene. Trimming took off 1 base at V and 6 bases at J, with 7 bases between the two ends. This CDR3 comprises 13 residues. The CDR3, as DNA: TGTGCCAGCAGTTTAGAGGGAGGTCAGCCCCAGCATTTT. This translates into CASSLEGGQPQHF.

Only one count was recorded for this clone. The rearrangement uses TRBV18 and TRBJ2-3; D remains unclear. The CDR3 loop spans 14 amino acids. Germline V gene data show CDR1 as KGHSH and CDR2 as LQKENI. The ends were cut back, 3 bases at V and 6 bases at J, with 13 bases in the middle. CDR3 loop: CASSPPVLADTQYF. In DNA, the CDR3 is TGTGCCAGCTCACCGCCTGTATTGGCCGATACGCAGTATTTT.